The 5 T cell receptor beta chains below were found in one sample sequenced in a study of T cells in women clearing cervical HPV infection. Method: immunoSEQ multiplex PCR; TCRdb's copy keeps in-frame clones and lacks some. This listing includes around 44,000 clones. The sequenced sample was blood buffy coat. The source is a woman aged 18-70 years with a cervical HPV16 infection that either progressed to CIN3+ or cleared (not recorded which).

Remarks on this clone: The read gets to within 3 residues of the CDR3 end, and the germline J gene fills in the rest. The chain is built from TRBV18 and TRBJ1-5; D unresolved. Per the germline V gene, CDR1 is KGHSH and CDR2 is LQKENI. The CDR3 is 14 residues long. Trimming removed 4 bases at V and 3 bases at J, with 10 bases between. Incomplete CDR3 DNA: TGTGCCAGCTCACTTGGCCAGGACAATCAGCCC. Translation gives CASSLGQDNQP. In full, the CDR3 reads CASSLGQDNQPQHF.

As for this clone: The read ends 3 residues before the CDR3 terminus; that terminus is restored from the germline J gene. The rearrangement links TRBV10-3 to TRBJ1-5, with unresolved D. Germline V gene data show CDR1 as ENHRY and CDR2 as SYGVKD. The CDR3 sequence is 11 residues long. The V end lost 5 bases, the J end lost 9 bases, and 8 bases lay between the germline ends. The CDR3 reads CAISRGGPQHF. The CDR3 bases that were read are TGTGCCATCAGTCGGGGTGGGCCC.

As to this clone: The read is 3 residues too short to cover the CDR3 end, so that end is filled in from the germline J gene. The chain is built from TRBV30 and TRBJ2-3, with a tentative D call TRBD1 (5 bases). Trimming shortened V by 4 bases and J by 2 bases, and 10 bases separated the two germline ends. Per the germline V gene, CDR1 is GTSNPN and CDR2 is SVGIG (reference sequence). The CDR3 consists of 13 residues. CDR3: CAWIQGYTDTQYF. CDR3 DNA, as far as it was read: TGTGCCTGGATCCAGGGATACACAGATACG.

A remark on this clone: The CDR3 goes on 3 residues after the read ends, and that part is filled in from the germline J gene. Within the sample, other DNA sequences also encode this same CDR3. The chain carries TRBV18 and TRBJ2-3; 10 nucleotides match TRBD1. The V segment lost 6 bases and the J segment 3 bases; nucleotides outside the gene matches: 6. The V gene's germline CDR1 is KGHSH and CDR2 LQKENI. The CDR3 has 15 amino acids. The CDR3 sequence: CASSPGTGATDTQYF. The CDR3 bases that were read are TGTGCCAGCTCTCCCGGGACAGGGGCTACAGATACG.

Remarks on this clone: Read coverage stops 3 residues before the CDR3 terminus; the germline J gene supplies the remainder. J is TRBJ1-1 and V is TRBV10-3; D possibly corresponds to TRBD1 (6 bases). Germline values: CDR1 ENHRY, CDR2 SYGVKD. The V end was cut by 3 bases, the J end by 0 bases, with 11 bases between. This CDR3 contains 15 residues. The part of the CDR3 DNA that was read is TGTGCCATCAGTGAATACAGGGAAGTGAACACTGAA. Encoded protein: CAISEYREVNTE. The complete CDR3 sequence is CAISEYREVNTEAFF.